This paragraph reports one T cell receptor beta chain. Its antigen is unknown. Libraries were prepared by immunoSEQ multiplex PCR; TCRdb keeps only in-frame clonotypes and omits some of them. The sample consists of tens of thousands of clones, around 95% of them appearing once. The ends were cut back, 7 bases at V and 1 base at J, with 14 bases in the middle. The CDR3 consists of 14 residues. Germline V gene data show CDR1 as MRHNA and CDR2 as SNTAGT. This entry comes from a study of cytomegalovirus exposure and HLA in healthy donors. Overall study results and limits: A subsequent analysis found that TCR clusters from the first cohort also tended to co-occur in the 120 or so validation repertoires, with about 94% of cluster scores above 0. The investigators catalogued 150 to 200 TCR beta chains as cytomegalovirus-associated. Reported performance of the classifier showed diagnosis of cytomegalovirus status with high specificity and sensitivity.

The origin of this receptor is a man between 18 and 29 years old in good health and CMV-seropositive. The specimen sequenced was PBMCs. This chain uses TRBV6-4 with TRBJ2-7, with D tentatively TRBD2 (6 bases). CDR3 bases: TGTGCCAGCATCACTCGGGGGTCGTCCTACGAGCAGTACTTC. Residues: CASITRGSSYEQYF.